These 19 T cell receptor beta chains were all obtained from the same sample, sequenced in a study of blood T cell repertoires in COVID-19. Clones were read by immunoSEQ multiplex PCR, and TCRdb kept only the in-frame ones, dropping some. Of roughly 50,000 clones listed, about nine tenths are singletons. The source material was peripheral blood. The receptor set was obtained from a woman aged 55-69 years with active COVID-19.

For this clone: Its ends do not fully match the called genes, so a read error is possible. CDR3 in DNA: TGTGCCAGCAGTTACGACAGGACGAACTCTGAAGCTTTCTTT. This codes for CASSYDRTNSEAFF. The V gene is TRBV6-5, the J gene TRBJ1-1; perhaps TRBD1 as D (6 bases). The length of the CDR3 is 14 residues. Germline V CDR1 and CDR2: MNHEY, SVGAGI.

The chain couples TRBV3-1 (or the pseudogene TRBV3-2) to TRBJ1-1; D perhaps matches TRBD1 (5 bases). This CDR3 contains 18 residues. Per germline, CDR1 LGHDT and CDR2 YNNKEL (reference sequence). With 0 bases removed from V and 0 bases from J, the gap between germline ends came to 17 bases. DNA for the CDR3: TGTGCCAGCAGCCAAGAGTTAACAGGTGGACCGATGAACACTGAAGCTTTCTTT. This codes for CASSQELTGGPMNTEAFF.

The count of this clone is one. The CDR3 DNA reads TGTGCCTGGAGCCTGGTAGAGGGTCAGCCCCAGCATTTT. Its protein is CAWSLVEGQPQHF. V and J are TRBV30 and TRBJ1-5; D uncertain. The CDR3 consists of 13 residues. The germline V gene has CDR1 GTSNPN and CDR2 SVGIG (reference sequence). With 3 bases removed from V and 6 bases from J, the gap between germline ends came to 12 bases.

The chain recombines TRBV11-2 with TRBJ2-1; D perhaps matches TRBD1 (6 bases). CDR3 length: 16 residues. CDR1 is SGHAT, CDR2 FQNNGV, per germline. Trimming left V 3 bases short and J 11 bases short, with 23 bases between. CDR3 sequence: CASSFPTGKLLVQQFF. The CDR3 nucleotides are TGTGCCAGCAGCTTCCCGACAGGCAAGTTACTGGTTCAGCAGTTCTTC.

The rearrangement links TRBV7-2 to TRBJ1-2; D may be TRBD1 (6 bases). V was cut by 6 bases and J by 4 bases, with 15 bases left in between. CDR1 and CDR2 from the germline V gene are SGHTA and FQGNSA. This CDR3 has 14 residues. DNA for the CDR3: TGTGCCAGCAGGCCGGACAGCCAAGCCTATGGCTACACCTTC. Protein product: CASRPDSQAYGYTF.

The genes are TRBV29-1 and TRBJ2-1; TRBD2 matches 11 bases. Per the germline V gene, CDR1 is SQVTM and CDR2 is ANQGSEA. The CDR3 is 13 amino acids. The J segment lost 7 bases and the V segment lost 5 bases, leaving 4 bases of the junction unmatched. Written as DNA, the CDR3 is TGCAGCGTTTTAGCGGGGGGGCCAAATGAGCAGTTCTTC. Protein: CSVLAGGPNEQFF.

The rearrangement uses TRBV6-4 and TRBJ2-3, with D possibly being TRBD2 (6 bases). The CDR3 consists of 12 residues. Germline V gives CDR1 MRHNA, CDR2 SNTAGT. The V end was cut by 5 bases, the J end by 8 bases, with 11 bases between. CDR3 in amino acids: CASSPDGGTQYF. The CDR3 region has the DNA TGTGCCAGCAGTCCGGACGGGGGTACGCAGTATTTT.

The chain has TRBV9 and TRBJ1-3; 7 positions agree with TRBD1. CDR3 length: 14 amino acids. J gave up 2 bases and V 6 bases, and 5 bases lay outside the gene matches. Germline V CDR1 and CDR2: SGDLS, YYNGEE. The CDR3 region has the DNA TGTGCCAGCACCGCAGGGGGAACTGGAAACACCATATATTTT. It codes for CASTAGGTGNTIYF.

This clone has only one observation. This chain links TRBV13 with TRBJ2-5; D is ambiguous. Germline values: CDR1 PRHDT, CDR2 FYEKMQ (reference sequence). This CDR3 is built from 13 residues. Between the trimmed V and J ends, which lost 2 bases and 5 bases, there was a span of 9 bases. The CDR3 region is CASSLFLTETQYF. Here the CDR3 DNA reads TGTGCCAGCAGCTTATTTCTAACGGAGACCCAGTACTTC. Drawing the rest from reference TRBV13 and TRBJ2-5, the complete variable domain is AAGVIQSPRHLIKEKRETATLKCYPIPRHDTVYWYQQGPGQDPQFLISFYEKMQSDKGSIPDRFSAQQFSDYHSELNMSSLELGDSALYFCASSLFLTETQYFGPGTRLLVL.

The chain employs TRBV19 and TRBJ2-5; maybe TRBD1 (6 bases). Germline V gene lookup returns CDR1 LNHDA and CDR2 SQIVND (reference sequence). CDR3 length equals 14 residues. V gave up 5 bases and J gave up 6 bases, with 16 bases separating them. The DNA of the CDR3 is TGTGCCAGTAGTCCGGAGACAGGCGTAAAGACCCAGTACTTC. Translation: CASSPETGVKTQYF.

This clone occurred once. This chain connects TRBV6-1 to TRBJ1-2, with D hard to call. This CDR3 contains 14 residues. Germline CDR1 MNHNS, CDR2 SASEGT. V lost 1 base, J lost 7 bases, and 13 bases lay in between. CDR3: CASSEVAGSVGYTF. The CDR3 bases are TGTGCCAGCAGTGAAGTGGCAGGATCGGTTGGCTACACCTTC.

This chain connects TRBV3-1 (or the pseudogene TRBV3-2) to TRBJ1-5; D remains unclear. The CDR3 runs to 16 residues. Germline V gene lookup returns CDR1 LGHDT and CDR2 YNNKEL (reference sequence). Trimming pared 4 bases from V and 2 bases from J, leaving 15 bases between. The CDR3 DNA sequence: TGTGCCAGCAGCCCTCACCTCGGTCGGGGCAATCAGCCCCAGCATTTT. Translating it yields CASSPHLGRGNQPQHF.

The chain carries TRBV27 and TRBJ2-7; maybe TRBD2 (6 bases). The CDR3 runs to 14 residues. CDR1 MNHEY and CDR2 SMNVEV come from the germline V gene (reference sequence). Between the trimmed V and J ends, which lost 7 bases and 1 base, there was a span of 14 bases. The CDR3 DNA sequence: TGTGCCAGCATCCTAGACGGGAGATCCTACGAGCAGTACTTC. This sequence encodes CASILDGRSYEQYF.

V and J are TRBV13 and TRBJ1-2, with TRBD1 identical over 8 bases. V was pared by 5 bases and J by 4 bases, with 15 bases of the junction left unmatched. Germline V CDR1 and CDR2: PRHDT, FYEKMQ (reference sequence). This CDR3 region has 17 residues. CDR3 nucleotides: TGTGCCAGCAGCACCACCCCTCGGACAGGGCACGGCTATGGCTACACCTTC. This codes for CASSTTPRTGHGYGYTF.

This sequence joins TRBV2 and TRBJ1-6; 7 bases map to TRBD1. The CDR3 sequence is 13 residues long. CDR1 SNHLY and CDR2 FYNNEI come from the germline V gene. J lost 7 bases, V lost 7 bases, and 4 bases had no gene match. This chain's CDR3 is CASIVDRNSPLHF. DNA for the CDR3: TGTGCCAGCATTGTGGACAGGAATTCACCCCTCCACTTT.

CDR3 amino acids: CASSYRQGGDTEAFF. In nucleotides, the CDR3 is TGTGCCAGCAGCTATAGACAGGGGGGAGACACTGAAGCTTTCTTT. V usage is TRBV5-5 and J usage is TRBJ1-1; TRBD1 aligns across 9 bases. V lost 3 bases, J lost 3 bases, and 6 bases stayed unmatched. CDR3 size: 15 residues. Germline V CDR1 and CDR2: SGHKS, YYEKEE (reference sequence).

V gene TRBV5-1 combines with J gene TRBJ1-6; 8 nucleotides align to TRBD1. The CDR3 contains 15 residues. V trimming: 0 bases; J trimming: 7 bases; junction bases outside the gene matches: 3. CDR1 and CDR2 (germline): SGHRS, YFSETQ. The CDR3 spells CASSLDRGSNSPLHF. CDR3 nucleotide sequence: TGCGCCAGCAGCTTGGACAGGGGGTCCAATTCACCCCTCCACTTT.

This chain uses TRBV5-4 with TRBJ1-1; D not certain. The CDR3 has 12 amino acids. CDR1 and CDR2 (germline): SGHNT, YYREEE (reference sequence). V lost 4 bases and J lost 3, with 7 bases in between. CDR3: CASSGDYTEAFF. CDR3 DNA: TGTGCCAGCAGCGGAGACTACACTGAAGCTTTCTTT.

CDR3 protein: CASSPGLAGAQTKQFF. The CDR3 nucleotides read TGCGCCAGCAGTCCCGGACTAGCGGGGGCCCAGACCAAACAGTTCTTC. The chain links TRBV5-1 to TRBJ2-1, with 13 bases that match TRBD2. The CDR3 loop spans 16 amino acids. The V and J ends lost 5 bases and 13 bases, in that order; junction bases with no gene match: 15. CDR1 is SGHRS, CDR2 YFSETQ, per germline.